The TCR beta chain under discussion was sequenced for a study of the immune and genomic landscape of osteosarcoma. Overall study: Pediatric and adult high-grade osteosarcoma patients, median diagnosis age approximately 26.

Primary, local recurrence and metastasis osteosarcoma tumors were taken after treatment from poor-prognosis patients. Only in-frame clones appear in the TCRdb table, and some are missing; sequencing was by immunoSEQ multiplex PCR. This sample has roughly 4,900 clones, with 71% found just once. The TCR comes from a human donor with osteosarcoma. The source material was osteosarcoma tumor tissue from the femur.

CDR3 DNA sequence: TGCGCCAGCAGCTTGGAGGCCAGGCTGGCAGATACGCAGTATTTT. It yields the protein CASSLEARLADTQYF. The chain couples TRBV5-1 to TRBJ2-3; D not resolved. V was pared by 0 bases and J by 4 bases, with 12 bases between. Per the germline V gene, CDR1 is SGHRS and CDR2 is YFSETQ. The CDR3 length is 15 residues.